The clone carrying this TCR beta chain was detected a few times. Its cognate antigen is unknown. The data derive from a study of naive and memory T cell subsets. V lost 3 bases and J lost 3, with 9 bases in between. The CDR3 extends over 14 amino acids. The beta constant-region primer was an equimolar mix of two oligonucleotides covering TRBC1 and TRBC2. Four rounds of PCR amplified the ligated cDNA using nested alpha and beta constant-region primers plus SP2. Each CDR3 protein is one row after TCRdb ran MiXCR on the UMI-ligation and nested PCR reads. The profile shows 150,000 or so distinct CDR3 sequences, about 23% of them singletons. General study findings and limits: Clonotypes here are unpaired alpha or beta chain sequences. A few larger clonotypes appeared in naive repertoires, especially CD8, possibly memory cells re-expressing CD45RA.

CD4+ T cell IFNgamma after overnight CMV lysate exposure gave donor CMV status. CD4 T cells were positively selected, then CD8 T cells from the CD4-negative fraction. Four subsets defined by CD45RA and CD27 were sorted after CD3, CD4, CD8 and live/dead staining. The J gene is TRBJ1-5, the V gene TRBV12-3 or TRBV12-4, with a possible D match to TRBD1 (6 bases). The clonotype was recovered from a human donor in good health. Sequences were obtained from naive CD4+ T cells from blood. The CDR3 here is CASSLRGDNQPQHF. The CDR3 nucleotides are TGTGCCAGCAGTTTGAGGGGGGACAATCAGCCCCAGCATTTT.